Detailed here is one T cell receptor beta chain. One entry per CDR3 protein, called by TCRdb with MiXCR from the 5' RACE reads. This repertoire shows 450,000 to 650,000 distinct CDR3 sequences, less than 25% found once; its top ten account for about a sixth. This sample stems from a study of T cells after yellow fever vaccination. This CDR3 region has 12 residues. V shed 9 bases and J shed 4 bases, with 10 bases lying between them. Germline loops: CDR1 LNHDA, CDR2 SQIVND (reference sequence). J is TRBJ2-1 and V is TRBV19; D gene uncertain. The specimen was PBMCs, collected roughly 20 days after the first yellow fever vaccination. This TCR came from a man aged 18 to 30 who received the YFV17D yellow fever vaccine. The CDR3 nucleotides are TGTGCCAGCTTTGGCAATTACAATGAGCAGTTCTTC. Its translation: CASFGNYNEQFF.